This TCR beta chain was found in a study of early T cells in non-severe SARS-CoV-2 infection. Looking at the study overall: Chains were not paired, and sequencing was done on bulk RNA from unsorted whole blood. Findings of the study overall: The study's VDJdb matching favored anti-spike CD8 responses and missed private and CD4 specificities.

This clonotype was observed a few times. What it recognizes is unknown. Researchers attached unique molecular identifiers to individual cDNA molecules. Using its own MiXCR run on the 5' RACE reads, TCRdb lists one record per CDR3 protein. Here the sample spans fewer than 45,000 distinct CDR3 sequences, more than 5% being singletons. The source of this sequence is an adult who was a healthcare worker with PCR-confirmed SARS-CoV-2 infection or an uninfected control (not recorded which). Sequenced sample: whole blood.

The CDR3 is CASSQEGGGGSGNTIYF. CDR3 bases: TGTGCCAGCAGCCAAGAAGGAGGGGGAGGCTCTGGAAACACCATATATTTT. The chain recombines TRBV3-1 with TRBJ1-3; tentative D call: TRBD1 (6 bases). The V and J ends lost 0 bases and 0 bases respectively, with 12 bases between them. Germline V lookup: CDR1 LGHDT, CDR2 YNNKEL (reference sequence). The CDR3 has 17 residues.